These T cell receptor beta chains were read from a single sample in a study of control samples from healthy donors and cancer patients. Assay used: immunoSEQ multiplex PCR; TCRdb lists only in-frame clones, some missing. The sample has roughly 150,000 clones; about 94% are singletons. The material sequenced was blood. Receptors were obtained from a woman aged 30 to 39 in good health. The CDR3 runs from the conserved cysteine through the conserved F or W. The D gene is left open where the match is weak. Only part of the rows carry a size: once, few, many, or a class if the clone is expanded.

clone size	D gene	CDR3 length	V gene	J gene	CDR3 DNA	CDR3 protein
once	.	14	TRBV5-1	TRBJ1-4	TGCGCCAGCAGCTTGGCCCAGGGGAATGAAAAACTGTTTTTT	CASSLAQGNEKLFF
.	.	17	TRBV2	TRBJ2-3	TGTGCCAGCAGTGTTGGGCAGGGGTCGGCCACCACAGATACGCAGTATTTT	CASSVGQGSATTDTQYF
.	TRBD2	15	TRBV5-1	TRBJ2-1	TGCGCCAGCAGCTCCTCTTCCGGGAGGGCCAATGAGCAGTTCTTC	CASSSSSGRANEQFF
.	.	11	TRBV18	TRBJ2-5	TGTGCCAGCTCAGACCGAGAGACCCAGTACTTC	CASSDRETQYF
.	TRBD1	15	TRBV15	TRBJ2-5	TGTGCCACCAGCAGAGATCTGGACAGGGGGGAGACCCAGTACTTC	CATSRDLDRGETQYF
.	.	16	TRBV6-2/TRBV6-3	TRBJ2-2	TGTGCCAGCAGTTCTGTGGGTCCGGGGTACACCGGGGAGCTGTTTTTT	CASSSVGPGYTGELFF
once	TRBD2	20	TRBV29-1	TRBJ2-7	TGCAGCGTCGATGGGGGGCCCGGGACTAGCGGGAGGTTTGTGGGATACGAGCAGTACTTC	CSVDGGPGTSGRFVGYEQYF
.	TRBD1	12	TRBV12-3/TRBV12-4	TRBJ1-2	TGTGCCAGTGTGGACAGGGACTATGGCTACACCTTC	CASVDRDYGYTF
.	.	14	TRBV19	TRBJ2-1	TGTGCCAGTAGTATGGGCGGGACCTACAATGAGCAGTTCTTC	CASSMGGTYNEQFF
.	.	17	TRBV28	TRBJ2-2	TGTGCCAGCAGTTTCCTGGCACTAGGGTCCTGGACCGGGGAGCTGTTTTTT	CASSFLALGSWTGELFF
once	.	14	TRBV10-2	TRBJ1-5	TGCGCCAGCAGTGAGACGGCCGCGGTTCAGCCCCAGCATTTT	CASSETAAVQPQHF
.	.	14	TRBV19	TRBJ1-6	TGTGCCAGTAGCCAGACCACCTATAATTCACCCCTCCACTTT	CASSQTTYNSPLHF
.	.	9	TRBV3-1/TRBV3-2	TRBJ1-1	TGTGCCAGCAGCCCCCGGGCTTTCTTT	CASSPRAFF
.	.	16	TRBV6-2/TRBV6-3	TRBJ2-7	TGTGCCAGCAGTGTTTCCTCGTACATGACTAACTACGAGCAGTACTTC	CASSVSSYMTNYEQYF
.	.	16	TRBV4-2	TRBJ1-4	TGTGCCAGCAGCCAAGAGCAGAGGGCACACAACGAAAAACTGTTTTTT	CASSQEQRAHNEKLFF
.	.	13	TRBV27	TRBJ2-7	TGTGCCAGCAGTTTATACGCGGGGTGGGAGCAGTACTTC	CASSLYAGWEQYF
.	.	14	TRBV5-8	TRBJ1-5	TGTGCCAGCAGAATTTGGGGGAGCAATCAGCCCCAGCATTTT	CASRIWGSNQPQHF
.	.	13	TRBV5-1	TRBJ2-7	TGCGCCAGCAGATTTTGGGGGGCAAACGAGCAGTACTTC	CASRFWGANEQYF
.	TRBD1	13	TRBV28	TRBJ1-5	TGTGCCAGCAGTTCGACAGGGCAACAGCCCCAGCATTTT	CASSSTGQQPQHF
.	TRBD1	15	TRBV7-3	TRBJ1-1	TGTGCCAGCAGCTTATATGGACAGGGGGTCACTGAAGCTTTCTTT	CASSLYGQGVTEAFF
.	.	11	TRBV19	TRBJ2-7	TGTGCCAGTATGGGGGGAGGCGAGCAGTACTTC	CASMGGGEQYF
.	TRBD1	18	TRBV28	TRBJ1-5	TGTGCCAGCAGGACCGGGACAGGGGGCTCCGGACTCAATCAGCCCCAGCATTTT	CASRTGTGGSGLNQPQHF
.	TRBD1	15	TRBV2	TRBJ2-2	TGTGCCAGCAGTCCGGGACAGTCGAACACCGGGGAGCTGTTTTTT	CASSPGQSNTGELFF
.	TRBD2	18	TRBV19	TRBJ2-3	TGTGCCAGTAGTTTCTCGCGACTAGCGGGAGGCCGCACAGATACGCAGTATTTT	CASSFSRLAGGRTDTQYF
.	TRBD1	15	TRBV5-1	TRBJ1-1	TGCGCCAGCAGCGACGATCCGACAGGGAGCACTGAAGCTTTCTTT	CASSDDPTGSTEAFF
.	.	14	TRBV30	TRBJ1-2	TGTGCCTGGAGTGTAGTACCTCCACTCGGGGGCTACACCTTC	CAWSVVPPLGGYTF
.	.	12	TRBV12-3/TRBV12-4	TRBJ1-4	TGTGCCAGCAGTTCCCCTTCTGAAAAACTGTTTTTT	CASSSPSEKLFF
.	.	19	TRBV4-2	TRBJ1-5	TGTGCCAGCAGCCAAGATCTGGGGCAGGCCGACTATAGCAATCAGCCCCAGCATTTT	CASSQDLGQADYSNQPQHF
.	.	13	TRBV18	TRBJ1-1	TGTGCCAGCTCACCACTGCTGAACACTGAAGCTTTCTTT	CASSPLLNTEAFF
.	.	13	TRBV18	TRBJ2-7	TGTGCCAGCTCACCACAGAGCAACAACGAGCAGTACTTC	CASSPQSNNEQYF
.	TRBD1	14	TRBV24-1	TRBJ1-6	TGTGCCACCAAAGCCCGGGACAGGGAATCACCCCTCCACTTT	CATKARDRESPLHF
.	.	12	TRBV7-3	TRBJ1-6	TGTGCCAGCAGCTTAGCGAATTCACCCCTCCACTTT	CASSLANSPLHF
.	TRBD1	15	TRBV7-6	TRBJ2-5	TGTGCCAGCAGCAAAGACAGGGTAGAAGGAGAGACCCAGTACTTC	CASSKDRVEGETQYF
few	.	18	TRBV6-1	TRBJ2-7	TGTGCCAGCAGTGAAGAGGTGGTGCACACAGGGCTCCTCTACGAGCAGTACTTC	CASSEEVVHTGLLYEQYF
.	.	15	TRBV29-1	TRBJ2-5	TGCAGCGTTGGCCCTCCTACAGGGAACCAAGAGACCCAGTACTTC	CSVGPPTGNQETQYF
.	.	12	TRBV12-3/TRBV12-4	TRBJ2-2	TGTGCCAGCAGTTTAGCTATGAGGGAGCTGTTTTTT	CASSLAMRELFF
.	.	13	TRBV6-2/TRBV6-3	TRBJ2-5	TGTGCCAGCAGTTACTCCGGTCAGATGGCCCAGTACTTC	CASSYSGQMAQYF
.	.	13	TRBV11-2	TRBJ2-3	TGTGCCAGCCGGGGGGCGCTCCCAGATACGCAGTATTTT	CASRGALPDTQYF
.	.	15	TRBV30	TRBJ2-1	TGTGCCTGGAGTGTACTGGCGCCCGCGGGCAATGAGCAGTTCTTC	CAWSVLAPAGNEQFF
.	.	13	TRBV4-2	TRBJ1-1	TGTGCCAGCAGCCAATCACGGCTCACTGAAGCTTTCTTT	CASSQSRLTEAFF